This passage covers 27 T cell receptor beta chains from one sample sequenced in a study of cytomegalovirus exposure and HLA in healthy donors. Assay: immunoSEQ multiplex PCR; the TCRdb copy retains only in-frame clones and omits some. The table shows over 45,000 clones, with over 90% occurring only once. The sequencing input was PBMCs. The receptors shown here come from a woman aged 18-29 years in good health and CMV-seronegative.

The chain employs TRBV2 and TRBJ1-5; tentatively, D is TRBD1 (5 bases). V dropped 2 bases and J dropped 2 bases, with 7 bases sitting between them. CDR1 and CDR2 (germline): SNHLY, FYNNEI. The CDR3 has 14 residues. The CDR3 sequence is CASSEQGRNQPQHF. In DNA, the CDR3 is TGTGCCAGCAGTGAACAGGGCCGCAATCAGCCCCAGCATTTT.

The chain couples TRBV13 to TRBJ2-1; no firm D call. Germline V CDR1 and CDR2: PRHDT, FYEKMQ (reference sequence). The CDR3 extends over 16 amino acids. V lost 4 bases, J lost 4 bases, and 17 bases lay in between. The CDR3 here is CASSSSGSGSYNEQFF. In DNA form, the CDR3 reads TGTGCCAGCAGCTCGTCCGGCTCCGGGTCATACAATGAGCAGTTCTTC.

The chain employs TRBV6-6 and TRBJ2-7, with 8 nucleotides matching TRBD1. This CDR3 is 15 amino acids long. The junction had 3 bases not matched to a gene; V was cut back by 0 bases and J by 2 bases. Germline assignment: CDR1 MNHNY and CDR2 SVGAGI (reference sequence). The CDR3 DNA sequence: TGTGCCAGCAGTTACTCGATACAGGGGGCCTACGAGCAGTACTTC. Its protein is CASSYSIQGAYEQYF.

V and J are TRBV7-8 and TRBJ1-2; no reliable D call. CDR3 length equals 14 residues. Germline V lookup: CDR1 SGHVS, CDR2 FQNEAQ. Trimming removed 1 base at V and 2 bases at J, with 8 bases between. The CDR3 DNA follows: TGTGCCAGCAGCTTAGTGAGGGAAAACTATGGCTACACCTTC. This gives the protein CASSLVRENYGYTF.

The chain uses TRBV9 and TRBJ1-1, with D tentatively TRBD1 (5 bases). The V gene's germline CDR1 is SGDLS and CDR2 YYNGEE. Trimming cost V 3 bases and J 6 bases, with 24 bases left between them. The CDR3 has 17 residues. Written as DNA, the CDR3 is TGTGCCAGCAGCGGAGGCCCCGGGAGGGGCGGCGGATCTGAAGCTTTCTTT. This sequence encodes CASSGGPGRGGGSEAFF.

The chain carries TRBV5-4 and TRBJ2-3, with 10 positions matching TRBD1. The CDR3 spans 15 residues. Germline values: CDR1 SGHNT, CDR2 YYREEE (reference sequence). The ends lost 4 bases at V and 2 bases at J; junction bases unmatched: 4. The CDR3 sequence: CASSTDRGLTDTQYF. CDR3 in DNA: TGTGCCAGCAGCACCGACAGGGGGCTCACAGATACGCAGTATTTT. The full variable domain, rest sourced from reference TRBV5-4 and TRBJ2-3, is ETGVTQSPTHLIKTRGQQVTLRCSSQSGHNTVSWYQQALGQGPQFIFQYYREEENGRGNFPPRFSGLQFPNYSSELNVNALELDDSALYLCASSTDRGLTDTQYFGPGTRLTVL.

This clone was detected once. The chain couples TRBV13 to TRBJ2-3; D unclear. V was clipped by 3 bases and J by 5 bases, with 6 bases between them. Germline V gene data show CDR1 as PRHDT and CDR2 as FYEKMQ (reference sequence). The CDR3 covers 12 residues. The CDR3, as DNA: TGTGCCAGCAGCTTCCTTAAAGATACGCAGTATTTT. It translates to CASSFLKDTQYF.

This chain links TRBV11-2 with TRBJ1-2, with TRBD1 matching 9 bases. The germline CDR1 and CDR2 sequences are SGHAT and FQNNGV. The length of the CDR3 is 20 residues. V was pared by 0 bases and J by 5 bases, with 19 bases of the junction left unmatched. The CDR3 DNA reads TGTGCCAGCAGCTTAGATGGGCGTCCGGGTCCGGGACAGGGTTTGTATGGCTACACCTTC. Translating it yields CASSLDGRPGPGQGLYGYTF.

CDR3 loop: CASSSSGDSYEQYF. CDR3 coding DNA: TGTGCCAGCAGTTCTAGCGGGGACTCTTACGAGCAGTACTTC. The V and J genes are TRBV2 and TRBJ2-7; 9 nucleotides line up with TRBD2. The CDR3 totals 14 residues. V shed 5 bases, J shed 4 bases, and the junction held 6 bases outside the gene matches. Germline CDR1 SNHLY, CDR2 FYNNEI.

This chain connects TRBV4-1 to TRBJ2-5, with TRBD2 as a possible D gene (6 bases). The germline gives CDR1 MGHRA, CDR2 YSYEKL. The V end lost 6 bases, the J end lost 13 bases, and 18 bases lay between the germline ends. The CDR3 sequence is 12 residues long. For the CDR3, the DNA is TGCGCCAGCAGGCTCGACCCGGGACTGCTGTACTTC. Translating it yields CASRLDPGLLYF.

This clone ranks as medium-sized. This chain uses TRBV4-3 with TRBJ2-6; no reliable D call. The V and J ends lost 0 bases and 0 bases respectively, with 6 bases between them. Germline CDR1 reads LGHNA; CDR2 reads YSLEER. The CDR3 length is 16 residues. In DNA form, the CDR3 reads TGCGCCAGCAGCCAAGATGGCTTCTCTGGGGCCAACGTCCTGACTTTC. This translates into CASSQDGFSGANVLTF.

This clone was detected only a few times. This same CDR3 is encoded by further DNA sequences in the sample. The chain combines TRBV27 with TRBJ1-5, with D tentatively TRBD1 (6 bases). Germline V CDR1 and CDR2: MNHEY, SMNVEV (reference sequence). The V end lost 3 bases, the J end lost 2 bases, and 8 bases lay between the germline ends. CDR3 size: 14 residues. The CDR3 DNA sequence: TGTGCCAGCAGTTTGACAGGAGGCAATCAGCCCCAGCATTTT. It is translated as CASSLTGGNQPQHF.

CDR3 residues: CASSASATGAGNTIYF. The CDR3 DNA reads as TGCGCCAGCAGCGCCTCCGCCACGGGGGCTGGAAACACCATATATTTT. The chain couples TRBV5-1 to TRBJ1-3; D is perhaps TRBD1 (5 bases). Germline V gives CDR1 SGHRS, CDR2 YFSETQ. The CDR3 has 16 residues. Trimming removed 4 bases from V and 2 bases from J, with 16 bases in between.

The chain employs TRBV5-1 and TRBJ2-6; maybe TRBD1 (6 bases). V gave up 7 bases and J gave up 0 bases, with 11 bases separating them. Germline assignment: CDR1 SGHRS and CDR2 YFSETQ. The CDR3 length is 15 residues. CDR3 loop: CASQSDSSGANVLTF. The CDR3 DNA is TGCGCCAGCCAATCGGACAGCTCTGGGGCCAACGTCCTGACTTTC.

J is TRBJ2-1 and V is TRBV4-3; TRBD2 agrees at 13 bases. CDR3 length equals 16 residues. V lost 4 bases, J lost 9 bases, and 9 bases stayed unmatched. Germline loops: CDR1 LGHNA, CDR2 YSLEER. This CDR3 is CASSPRLAGGLGEQFF. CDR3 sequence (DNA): TGCGCCAGCAGCCCGCGACTAGCGGGAGGACTGGGTGAGCAGTTCTTC.

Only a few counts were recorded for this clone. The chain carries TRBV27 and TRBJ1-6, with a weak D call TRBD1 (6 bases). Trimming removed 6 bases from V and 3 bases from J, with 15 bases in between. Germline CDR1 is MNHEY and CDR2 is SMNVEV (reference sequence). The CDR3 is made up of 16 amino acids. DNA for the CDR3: TGTGCCAGCAGAACAGGGTATCGGGACTATAATTCACCCCTCCACTTT. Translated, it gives CASRTGYRDYNSPLHF.

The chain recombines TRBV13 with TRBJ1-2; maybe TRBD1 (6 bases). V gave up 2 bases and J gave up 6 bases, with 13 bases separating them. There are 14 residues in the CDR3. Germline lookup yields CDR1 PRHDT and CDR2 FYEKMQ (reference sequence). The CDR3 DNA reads TGTGCCAGCAGCTTAATTGGGGGCCAGGATGGCTACACCTTC. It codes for CASSLIGGQDGYTF.

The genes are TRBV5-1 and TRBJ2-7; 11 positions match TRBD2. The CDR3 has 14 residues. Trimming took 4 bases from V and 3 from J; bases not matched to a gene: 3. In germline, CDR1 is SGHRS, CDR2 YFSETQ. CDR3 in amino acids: CASSASGGHYEQYV. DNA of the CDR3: TGCGCCAGCAGCGCTAGCGGGGGGCACTACGAGCAGTACGTC.

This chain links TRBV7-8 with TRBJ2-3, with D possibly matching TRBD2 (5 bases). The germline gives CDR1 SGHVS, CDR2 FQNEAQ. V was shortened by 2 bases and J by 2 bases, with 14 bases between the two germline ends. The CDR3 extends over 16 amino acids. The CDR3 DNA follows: TGTGCCAGCAGCTTAACGCGGGTTTCGGCCACAGATACGCAGTATTTT. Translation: CASSLTRVSATDTQYF.

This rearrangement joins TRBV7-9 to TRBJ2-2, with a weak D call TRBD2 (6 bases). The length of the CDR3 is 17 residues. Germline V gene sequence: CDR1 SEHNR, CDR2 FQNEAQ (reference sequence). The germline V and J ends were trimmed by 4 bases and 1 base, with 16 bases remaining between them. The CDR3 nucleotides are TGTGCCAGCAGCTCTTCCGATGGAGGGGTGAACACCGGGGAGCTGTTTTTT. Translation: CASSSSDGGVNTGELFF.

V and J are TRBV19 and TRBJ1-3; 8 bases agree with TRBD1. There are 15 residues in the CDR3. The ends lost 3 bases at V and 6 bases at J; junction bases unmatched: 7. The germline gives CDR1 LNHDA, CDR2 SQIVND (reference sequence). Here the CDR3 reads CASSIRGRMENTIYF. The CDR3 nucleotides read TGTGCCAGTAGTATCAGGGGGCGAATGGAAAACACCATATATTTT.

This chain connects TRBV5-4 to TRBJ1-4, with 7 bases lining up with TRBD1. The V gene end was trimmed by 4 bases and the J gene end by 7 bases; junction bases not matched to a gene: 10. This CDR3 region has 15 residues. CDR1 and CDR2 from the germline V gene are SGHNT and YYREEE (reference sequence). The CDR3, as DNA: TGTGCCAGCAGCCTAAGACAGGGTGTCGGTGAAAAACTGTTTTTT. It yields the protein CASSLRQGVGEKLFF.

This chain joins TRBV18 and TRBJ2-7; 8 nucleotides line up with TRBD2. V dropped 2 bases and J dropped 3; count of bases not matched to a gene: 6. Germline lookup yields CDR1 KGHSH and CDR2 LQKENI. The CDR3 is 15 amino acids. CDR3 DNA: TGTGCCAGCTCACCAGCGGGGGGACCCTACTACGAGCAGTACTTC. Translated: CASSPAGGPYYEQYF.

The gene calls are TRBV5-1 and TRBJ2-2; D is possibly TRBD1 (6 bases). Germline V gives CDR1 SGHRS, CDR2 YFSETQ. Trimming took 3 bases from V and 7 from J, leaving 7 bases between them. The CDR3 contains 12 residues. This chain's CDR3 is CASSSGVGELFF. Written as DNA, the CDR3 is TGCGCCAGCAGCTCAGGGGTCGGGGAGCTGTTTTTT.

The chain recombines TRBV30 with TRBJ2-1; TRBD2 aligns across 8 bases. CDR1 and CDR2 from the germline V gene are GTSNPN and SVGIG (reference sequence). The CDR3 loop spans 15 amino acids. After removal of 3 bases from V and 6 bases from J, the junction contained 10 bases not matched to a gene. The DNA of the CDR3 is TGTGCCTGGAGCTCGGCGGGAGGACCGGGCAATGAGCAGTTCTTC. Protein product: CAWSSAGGPGNEQFF.

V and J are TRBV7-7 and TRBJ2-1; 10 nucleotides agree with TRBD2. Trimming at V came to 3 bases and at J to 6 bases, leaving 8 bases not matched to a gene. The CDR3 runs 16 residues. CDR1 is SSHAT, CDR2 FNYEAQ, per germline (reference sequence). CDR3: CASSFSRASGSNEQFF. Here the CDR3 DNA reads TGTGCCAGCAGCTTCTCGCGGGCTAGCGGGAGCAATGAGCAGTTCTTC. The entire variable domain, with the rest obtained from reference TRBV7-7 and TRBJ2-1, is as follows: GAGVSQSPRYKVTKRGQDVTLRCDPISSHATLYWYQQALGQGPEFLTYFNYEAQPDKSGLPSDRFSAERPEGSISTLTIQRTEQRDSAMYRCASSFSRASGSNEQFFGPGTRLTVL.

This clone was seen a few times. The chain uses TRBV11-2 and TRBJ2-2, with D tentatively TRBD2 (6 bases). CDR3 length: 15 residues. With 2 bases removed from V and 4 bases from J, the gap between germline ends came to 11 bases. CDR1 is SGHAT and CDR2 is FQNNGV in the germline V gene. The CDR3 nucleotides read TGTGCCAGCAGCTTAAGTAGCGGACCCACCGGGGAGCTGTTTTTT. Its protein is CASSLSSGPTGELFF.